This T cell receptor beta chain came from a study of cytomegalovirus exposure and HLA in healthy donors. Study overall: The same platform used for the roughly 610 first-cohort repertoires was also used for the 90 to 150 validation repertoires, as a later analysis reported. Study outcomes and limitations: Associated with cytomegalovirus, according to the listing, were 150 to 200 TCR beta chains. In vitro assays verified that a few CMV-associated chains recognized CMV antigens specifically.

CDR1 and CDR2 (germline): MGHRA, YSYEKL. This CDR3 has 15 amino acids. Between the trimmed V and J ends, which lost 3 bases and 8 bases, there was a span of 19 bases. A remark on this clone: No antigen is known for it.

Measured with immunoSEQ multiplex PCR; TCRdb has only the in-frame clones, and not every one. The data show hundreds of thousands of clones, with 80% to 85% seen just once and about 14% held by the top ten. These donors were members of the roughly 120-subject validation cohort, a group separate from the approximately 640-subject first cohort. The V call is TRBV4-1, the J call TRBJ1-2; tentatively, D is TRBD1 (6 bases). The source is a woman aged 30 to 39 in good health and CMV-seropositive. The sequenced sample consisted of PBMCs. This CDR3 is CASSHPGQGIRGYTF. For the CDR3, the DNA is TGCGCCAGCAGCCACCCTGGCCAGGGGATTAGAGGCTACACCTTC.